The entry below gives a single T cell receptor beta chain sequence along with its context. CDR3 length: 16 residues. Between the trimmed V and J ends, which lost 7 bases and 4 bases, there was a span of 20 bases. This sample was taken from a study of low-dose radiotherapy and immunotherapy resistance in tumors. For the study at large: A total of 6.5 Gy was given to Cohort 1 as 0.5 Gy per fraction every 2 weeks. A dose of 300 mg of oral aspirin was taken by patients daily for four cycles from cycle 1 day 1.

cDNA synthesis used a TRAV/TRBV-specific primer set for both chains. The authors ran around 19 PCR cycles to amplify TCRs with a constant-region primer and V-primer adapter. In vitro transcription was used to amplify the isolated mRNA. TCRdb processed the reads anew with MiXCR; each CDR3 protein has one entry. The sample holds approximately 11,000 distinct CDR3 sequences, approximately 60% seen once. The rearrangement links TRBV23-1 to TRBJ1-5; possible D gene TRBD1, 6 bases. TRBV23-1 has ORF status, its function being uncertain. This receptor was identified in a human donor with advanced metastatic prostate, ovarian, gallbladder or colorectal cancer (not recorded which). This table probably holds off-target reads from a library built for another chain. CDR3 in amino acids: CASTLPLTGTNQPQHF. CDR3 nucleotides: TGCGCCAGCACCCTCCCATTAACAGGGACAAATCAGCCCCAGCATTTT.